The following is a T cell receptor beta chain sequence with its context. Generated by immunoSEQ multiplex PCR, the TCRdb table keeps only in-frame clones and is missing some. The sample holds more than 50,000 clones; 90% are singletons and the top ten take 0.95% to 1.5%. The record originates from a study of control samples from healthy donors and cancer patients. The CDR3 length is 14 residues. Germline CDR1 reads MNHEY; CDR2 reads SVGAGI. Trimming at V came to 5 bases and at J to 4 bases, leaving 4 bases not matched to a gene. The receptor was derived from a woman in her 50s with colorectal cancer. V gene TRBV6-5 combines with J gene TRBJ1-1; 10 bases match TRBD1. The sample was PBMCs. DNA for the CDR3: TGTGCCAGCAGTCCGGACAGGGGGGGCACTGAAGCTTTCTTT. Protein: CASSPDRGGTEAFF.